Only a few counts were recorded for the clone carrying this T cell receptor (beta chain). This specimen comes from a study of blood T cell repertoires in COVID-19. Study at large: Sources were T cells, B-cell-depleted T cells, or PBMCs; the material itself was cDNA or gDNA.

Assay used: immunoSEQ multiplex PCR; TCRdb lists only in-frame clones, some missing. The sample carries 44,000 or so clones, about 83% recorded once. With 6 bases removed from V and 0 bases from J, the gap between germline ends came to 16 bases. CDR1 and CDR2 from the germline V gene are LNHDA and SQIVND (reference sequence). This CDR3 is built from 16 residues. The source material was peripheral blood. The clonotype was recovered from an older man in a cohort sampled during active COVID-19. The V gene is TRBV19, the J gene TRBJ2-3, with a possible D match to TRBD1 (6 bases). The CDR3 spells CASSSGTLGSTDTQYF. In DNA form, the CDR3 reads TGTGCCAGTAGCTCCGGGACACTGGGAAGCACAGATACGCAGTATTTT.